The 29 T cell receptor beta chains in this list originate from one sample, sequenced in a study of blood T cell repertoires in COVID-19 (dated by TCRdb to the early 2020s). To prepare the library, the immunoSEQ multiplex PCR assay was applied. TCRdb took this table from immuneACCESS and kept in-frame rearrangements with V and J called. Such tables lack part of the clones; where checked against another copy, unresolved V genes explain under half of the gap, and the rest is unexplained. Here the sample has about 300,000 clones; roughly 85% occur a single time. The ten largest account for approximately 5.3% of the sample. Material for sequencing was PBMCs or T cells enriched from blood (not recorded which). The receptors originated from a woman under 40 who had recovered from COVID-19.

The chain employs TRBV15 and TRBJ2-2; 9 nucleotides line up with TRBD2. The CDR3 sequence is 16 residues long. Germline V gene lookup returns CDR1 LNHNV and CDR2 YYDKDF (reference sequence). With 3 bases clipped from V and 0 bases from J, the junction kept 2 bases outside the gene matches. The CDR3 DNA is TGTGCCACCAGCAGGAGGACTAGCGCGAACACCGGGGAGCTGTTTTTT. Encoded protein: CATSRRTSANTGELFF. Full variable domain (missing parts from reference TRBV15 and TRBJ2-2): DAMVIQNPRYQVTQFGKPVTLSCSQTLNHNVMYWYQQKSSQAPKLLFHYYDKDFNNEADTPDNFQSRRPNTSFCFLDIRSPGLGDTAMYLCATSRRTSANTGELFFGEGSRLTVL.

The chain joins TRBV4-1 to TRBJ1-2; 7 bases line up with TRBD1. The germline V gene has CDR1 MGHRA and CDR2 YSYEKL. V trimming: 4 bases; J trimming: 2 bases; junction bases outside the gene matches: 4. CDR3 size: 14 residues. The CDR3 DNA reads TGCGCCAGCAGCCCAGGACAGGCCAACTATGGCTACACCTTC. Its translation: CASSPGQANYGYTF.

The chain has TRBV11-2 and TRBJ1-1, with TRBD1 matching over 7 bases. The V and J ends lost 1 base and 11 bases, in that order; junction bases with no gene match: 4. The length of the CDR3 is 12 residues. Germline values: CDR1 SGHAT, CDR2 FQNNGV. This chain's CDR3 is CASSLVEGAAFF. CDR3 bases: TGTGCCAGCAGCTTAGTGGAGGGGGCGGCTTTCTTT.

This chain uses TRBV19 with TRBJ2-1, with 7 bases aligning to TRBD1. The CDR3 length is 15 residues. CDR1 is LNHDA and CDR2 is SQIVND in the germline V gene (reference sequence). With 1 base clipped from V and 3 bases from J, the junction kept 3 bases outside the gene matches. The CDR3 region is CASSIVWDSYNEQFF. CDR3 sequence (DNA): TGTGCCAGTAGTATAGTATGGGACAGCTACAATGAGCAGTTCTTC.

This chain uses TRBV16 with TRBJ1-2; TRBD1 aligns across 10 bases. Germline assignment: CDR1 KGHSY and CDR2 FQNENV. There are 13 residues in the CDR3. V trimming: 4 bases; J trimming: 8 bases; junction bases outside the gene matches: 4. The CDR3: CASSLGTGDGYTF. DNA of the CDR3: TGTGCCAGCAGCCTTGGGACAGGGGACGGCTACACCTTC.

The chain couples TRBV4-1 to TRBJ2-1, with 10 bases identical to TRBD2. The germline V gene has CDR1 MGHRA and CDR2 YSYEKL. V trimming: 3 bases; J trimming: 0 bases; junction bases outside the gene matches: 5. CDR3 size: 17 residues. This chain's CDR3 is CASSHPAGGSSYNEQFF. DNA of the CDR3: TGCGCCAGCAGCCACCCAGCGGGGGGGAGCTCCTACAATGAGCAGTTCTTC.

The CDR3, as DNA: TGCGCCAGCAGCCAGGACGGACTGTTAACAGATACGCAGTATTTT. Protein: CASSQDGLLTDTQYF. V and J are TRBV4-3 and TRBJ2-3; D possibly corresponds to TRBD2 (5 bases). V was shortened by 3 bases and J by 3 bases, with 13 bases between the two germline ends. Germline V gene data show CDR1 as LGHNA and CDR2 as YSLEER. The CDR3 has 15 amino acids.

Points on this clone: Different DNA sequences within this sample yield the same CDR3. The chain links TRBV4-1 to TRBJ1-4; D remains unclear. The V end lost 1 base, the J end lost 0 bases, and 3 bases lay between the germline ends. The CDR3 sequence is 14 residues long. CDR1 is MGHRA, CDR2 YSYEKL, per germline. The CDR3 spells CASSQASTNEKLFF. CDR3 nucleotide sequence: TGCGCCAGCAGCCAAGCCTCAACTAATGAAAAACTGTTTTTT.

The chain links TRBV19 to TRBJ1-4, with 7 bases that match TRBD1. The CDR3 has 15 residues. Looked up from germline, CDR1 is LNHDA and CDR2 is SQIVND (reference sequence). J was trimmed by 5 bases and V by 0 bases; bases with no gene match: 3. CDR3 in DNA: TGTGCCAGTAGTATAGACCAGACAGGGAATGAAAAACTGTTTTTT. It codes for CASSIDQTGNEKLFF.

This chain links TRBV9 with TRBJ1-3, with 11 bases matching TRBD1. Germline values: CDR1 SGDLS, CDR2 YYNGEE. The CDR3 extends over 17 amino acids. Trimming took 0 bases from V and 3 from J; bases not matched to a gene: 5. DNA for the CDR3: TGTGCCAGCAGCGTAGGCGGGACAGGGGGTTTTGGAAACACCATATATTTT. As protein: CASSVGGTGGFGNTIYF.

The rearrangement links TRBV7-9 to TRBJ1-2, with 7 positions matching TRBD1. The length of the CDR3 is 14 residues. Germline values: CDR1 SEHNR, CDR2 FQNEAQ (reference sequence). Trimming cost V 5 bases and J 5 bases; bases outside gene matches: 8. This CDR3 reads CASSTGTDWYGYTF. Written as DNA, the CDR3 is TGTGCCAGCAGCACCGGGACAGATTGGTATGGCTACACCTTC.

This chain joins TRBV19 and TRBJ1-1, with TRBD1 matching over 7 bases. Germline loops: CDR1 LNHDA, CDR2 SQIVND (reference sequence). The length of the CDR3 is 15 residues. V was clipped by 1 base and J by 4 bases; unmatched bases: 6. The CDR3 protein is CASSIGGRGVTEAFF. The CDR3 DNA follows: TGTGCCAGTAGTATAGGCGGCAGGGGGGTCACTGAAGCTTTCTTT.

The chain links TRBV5-6 to TRBJ1-1; 7 bases are shared with TRBD1. CDR1 and CDR2 (germline): SGHDT, YYEEEE. This CDR3 region has 14 residues. The trim removed 1 base at V and 0 bases at J, leaving 0 bases unmatched. The CDR3 spells CASSLTGVNTEAFF. Here the CDR3 DNA reads TGTGCCAGCAGCTTGACAGGGGTGAACACTGAAGCTTTCTTT.

J is TRBJ2-1 and V is TRBV3-1 (or the pseudogene TRBV3-2); weak D call: TRBD2 (6 bases). The CDR3 sequence is 14 residues long. Deletions cut 0 bases from V and 9 bases from J, with 12 bases between. Germline values: CDR1 LGHDT, CDR2 YNNKEL (reference sequence). CDR3 region: CASSQDSRRGEQFF. CDR3 in DNA: TGTGCCAGCAGCCAAGATAGTCGGAGGGGTGAGCAGTTCTTC.

The CDR3 sequence is CASSPLAGGNQPQHF. The CDR3, as DNA: TGTGCCAGCTCACCCCTGGCAGGGGGGAATCAGCCCCAGCATTTT. The rearrangement joins TRBV18 to TRBJ1-5; 7 bases line up with TRBD1. This CDR3 region has 15 residues. The V and J ends lost 3 bases and 4 bases, in that order; junction bases with no gene match: 6. CDR1 is KGHSH, CDR2 LQKENI, per germline.

The genes are TRBV5-1 and TRBJ1-1; 7 bases align to TRBD1. Germline V lookup: CDR1 SGHRS, CDR2 YFSETQ. The junction had 12 bases not matched to a gene; V was cut back by 2 bases and J by 2 bases. The CDR3 runs 17 residues. The chain's CDR3 is CASSFRQGQGINTEAFF. CDR3 nucleotides: TGCGCCAGCAGCTTTCGACAGGGCCAGGGCATAAACACTGAAGCTTTCTTT.

This chain uses TRBV5-4 with TRBJ2-2; 7 positions match TRBD1. V lost 4 bases to trimming and J lost 1 base; unmatched junction nucleotides: 7. Looked up from germline, CDR1 is SGHNT and CDR2 is YYREEE (reference sequence). This CDR3 has 16 residues. This CDR3 reads CASSPTGTVNTGELFF. In DNA form, the CDR3 reads TGTGCCAGCAGCCCAACCGGGACAGTGAACACCGGGGAGCTGTTTTTT.

The rearrangement joins TRBV6-1 to TRBJ2-3, with 14 bases lining up with TRBD2. The CDR3 has 16 residues. Germline-derived CDR1 and CDR2 are MNHNS and SASEGT. After removal of 4 bases from V and 3 bases from J, the junction contained 3 bases not matched to a gene. CDR3 region: CASSGWTSGGTDTQYF. CDR3 nucleotides: TGTGCCAGCAGTGGGTGGACTAGCGGGGGGACAGATACGCAGTATTTT.

This chain links TRBV14 with TRBJ2-1, with 15 bases lining up with TRBD2. The V and J ends lost 3 bases and 0 bases, in that order; junction bases with no gene match: 6. The CDR3 has 19 residues. Germline assignment: CDR1 SGHDN and CDR2 FVKESK. The DNA for the CDR3 is TGTGCCAGCAGCCAGGGTCCGGGACTAGCGGGGGGCTCCTACAATGAGCAGTTCTTC. It is translated as CASSQGPGLAGGSYNEQFF.

This chain uses TRBV30 with TRBJ1-1; D gene ambiguous. CDR1 is GTSNPN, CDR2 SVGIG, per germline (reference sequence). This CDR3 comprises 11 residues. With 2 bases removed from V and 7 bases from J, the gap between germline ends came to 8 bases. The CDR3: CAWSPSSEAFF. Here the CDR3 DNA reads TGTGCCTGGAGTCCTTCGAGTGAAGCTTTCTTT.

The chain recombines TRBV13 with TRBJ2-3; 8 bases match TRBD1. The germline gives CDR1 PRHDT, CDR2 FYEKMQ (reference sequence). Germline trimming cut 4 bases from V and 0 bases from J; bases unmatched to any gene: 15. This CDR3 has 19 residues. CDR3 sequence: CASSSTGQGATTSTDTQYF. The CDR3 DNA reads TGTGCCAGCAGCTCTACCGGGCAGGGGGCGACGACTAGCACAGATACGCAGTATTTT. The full variable domain, completed using reference TRBV13 and TRBJ2-3, is AAGVIQSPRHLIKEKRETATLKCYPIPRHDTVYWYQQGPGQDPQFLISFYEKMQSDKGSIPDRFSAQQFSDYHSELNMSSLELGDSALYFCASSSTGQGATTSTDTQYFGPGTRLTVL.

This clone has just one count. This sequence joins TRBV27 and TRBJ2-1; D is uncertain. Trimming removed 6 bases at V and 3 bases at J, with 3 bases between. There are 11 residues in the CDR3. Germline CDR1 reads MNHEY; CDR2 reads SMNVEV (reference sequence). CDR3 in amino acids: CASRHYNEQFF. CDR3 in DNA: TGTGCCAGCAGACACTACAATGAGCAGTTCTTC.

V is TRBV25-1 and J is TRBJ2-2, with D maybe TRBD2 (5 bases). Germline CDR1 is MGHDK and CDR2 is SYGVNS. V lost 1 base and J lost 7, with 10 bases in between. This CDR3 contains 14 residues. The chain's CDR3 is CASSELRAGGELFF. CDR3 in DNA: TGTGCCAGCAGTGAATTACGGGCGGGCGGGGAGCTGTTTTTT.

The V call is TRBV2, the J call TRBJ1-3; 10 bases agree with TRBD1. Germline CDR1 and CDR2: SNHLY and FYNNEI. After removal of 7 bases from V and 3 bases from J, the junction contained 12 bases not matched to a gene. This CDR3 spans 17 amino acids. CDR3 sequence reads: CASTRTGGDIVGNTIYF. As DNA, the CDR3 is TGTGCCAGCACCAGGACAGGGGGGGATATCGTTGGAAACACCATATATTTT. Based on the CDR3 plus reference TRBV2 and TRBJ1-3, the full variable domain is EPEVTQTPSHQVTQMGQEVILRCVPISNHLYFYWYRQILGQKVEFLVSFYNNEISEKSEIFDDQFSVERPDGSNFTLKIRSTKLEDSAMYFCASTRTGGDIVGNTIYFGEGSWLTVV.

This clone was found a few times. The chain carries TRBV9 and TRBJ1-6, with 7 bases fitting TRBD1. The CDR3 contains 15 residues. Germline V gives CDR1 SGDLS, CDR2 YYNGEE. With 1 base clipped from V and 7 bases from J, the junction kept 5 bases outside the gene matches. The CDR3 loop reads CASSVTGQSNSPLHF. CDR3 coding DNA: TGTGCCAGCAGCGTAACGGGACAGTCAAATTCACCCCTCCACTTT.

V is TRBV30 and J is TRBJ1-5, with 7 bases that match TRBD1. The junction had 13 bases not matched to a gene; V was cut back by 3 bases and J by 2 bases. The CDR3 has 17 amino acids. Germline lookup yields CDR1 GTSNPN and CDR2 SVGIG (reference sequence). Written as DNA, the CDR3 is TGTGCCTGGAGCTCACCGGGAGGGGGCTTAGGCAATCAGCCCCAGCATTTT. It is translated as CAWSSPGGGLGNQPQHF.

This clone was seen once. This sequence joins TRBV27 and TRBJ1-1; D unresolved. V shed 5 bases and J shed 1 base, with 8 bases lying between them. Germline V gives CDR1 MNHEY, CDR2 SMNVEV (reference sequence). The length of the CDR3 is 13 residues. The CDR3 bases are TGTGCCAGCAGTCAATACAGGAACACTGAAGCTTTCTTT. It encodes CASSQYRNTEAFF.

DNA for the CDR3: TGTGCCAGCAGCCCGCGCGGGGGGTATGGCTACACCTTC. This translates into CASSPRGGYGYTF. The chain links TRBV3-1 (or the pseudogene TRBV3-2) to TRBJ1-2; a weak D match, TRBD1 (5 bases). Trimming stripped 4 bases from V and 5 bases from J, with 11 bases between. Germline assignment: CDR1 LGHDT and CDR2 YNNKEL (reference sequence). This CDR3 comprises 13 residues.

This rearrangement joins TRBV10-2 to TRBJ2-3; possibly TRBD2 for D (6 bases). The CDR3 is 15 residues long. Germline V gene sequence: CDR1 WSHSY, CDR2 SAAADI. The germline V and J ends were trimmed by 7 bases and 1 base, with 15 bases remaining between them. CDR3 sequence reads: CASIPIAEGTDTQYF. CDR3 nucleotides: TGCGCCAGCATACCTATAGCGGAAGGCACAGATACGCAGTATTTT.